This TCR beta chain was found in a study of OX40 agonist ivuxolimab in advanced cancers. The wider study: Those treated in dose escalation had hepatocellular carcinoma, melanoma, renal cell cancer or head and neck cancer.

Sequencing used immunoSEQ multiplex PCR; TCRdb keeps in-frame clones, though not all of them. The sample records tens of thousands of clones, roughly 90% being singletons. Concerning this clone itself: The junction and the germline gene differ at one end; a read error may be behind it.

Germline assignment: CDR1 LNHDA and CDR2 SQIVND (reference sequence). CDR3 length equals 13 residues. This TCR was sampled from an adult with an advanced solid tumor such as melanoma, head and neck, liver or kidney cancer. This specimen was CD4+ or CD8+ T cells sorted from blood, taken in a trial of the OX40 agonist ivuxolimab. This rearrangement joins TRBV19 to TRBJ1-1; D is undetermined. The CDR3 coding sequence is TGTGCCAGTAGTCTAGAGGAAAACACTGAAGCTTTCTTT. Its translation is CASSLEENTEAFF.